This T cell receptor beta chain was captured by sequencing in a study of blood T cell repertoires in COVID-19 (dated by TCRdb to 2020 to 2021). With respect to the entire study: The collaborator samples originated in the United States, Italy and Spain and spanned the acute and convalescent phases of COVID-19. The samples were drawn from two sources: the first 160 participants of the ongoing ImmuneRACE study, and 1,200 or so subjects contributed by 6 global collaborators. Subjects who had been exposed to COVID-19, were actively infected with it, or had recovered from it provided the deeply sampled blood TCRbeta repertoires that made up the dataset. A de-identified subject ID, COVID-19 status, age in years and sex were almost always included in the sample metadata. The repertoires were made available in a free public database intended to serve as a resource for research on the immune response to SARS-CoV-2. Where HLA class I and class II types were available, the types were taken from metadata supplied by the sample provider, not from assay-based typing. The prospective study material was composed of cDNA or gDNA derived from T cells, B-cell-depleted T cells, or PBMCs.

In Seattle, one collaborating source enrolled patients while the infection was active and tracked those patients longitudinally over the course of disease. Whole blood was collected in K2EDTA tubes by collaborating institutions according to the institutions' own protocols. For TCRbeta analysis, collaborators shipped samples as frozen whole blood, isolated PBMCs, or DNA extracted from either of those sample types. What the study reported, not specific to this receptor: The quantity of clinical and demographic metadata differed by source and by participant and was supplied without curation.

TCRbeta CDR3 regions were amplified from genomic DNA by means of the immunoSEQ Assay, a bias-controlled multiplex PCR. Regarding the original processing steps: Within the assay, amplification of reference gene primers was used to estimate how many nucleated cells each sample contained. To quantify the absolute abundance of each unique TCRbeta CDR3 rearrangement, sequence reads were collapsed and filtered. For each sample, productive Simpson clonality was calculated as the square root of Simpson's diversity index across productive rearrangements. TCRdb took this table from immuneACCESS and kept in-frame rearrangements with V and J called. Such tables lack part of the clones; where checked against another copy, unresolved V genes explain under half of the gap, and the rest is unexplained. The DNA gave D and trimming, while V, J and clone size come from that table. For this sample the table gives 250,000 to 300,000 clones, of which around nine tenths were detected only once. The top ten hold about 10% of the sample.

Reading from cysteine to phenylalanine, the CDR3 counts 13 amino acids. Kept here is only the CDR3 DNA, which spans 39 bases and is read in frame from base 1. The germline ends are 10 bases apart after V is trimmed by 3 bases and J by 5 bases. Via the germline V gene, CDR1 is ENHRY and CDR2 SYGVKD. Regarding this clone: Its recognized antigen is unknown. No base quality information exists; no much larger clone differs at one position.

The sample taken for sequencing was peripheral blood. This TCR was recovered from a woman aged 30 to 39 with COVID-19, enrolled during active disease. The chain employs TRBV10-3 and TRBJ1-1, with TRBD1 tentatively as D gene (5 bases match). The CDR3 sequence is CAISEPGITEAFF. In nucleotide form, the sequence is TGTGCCATCAGTGAACCAGGGATAACTGAAGCTTTCTTT.